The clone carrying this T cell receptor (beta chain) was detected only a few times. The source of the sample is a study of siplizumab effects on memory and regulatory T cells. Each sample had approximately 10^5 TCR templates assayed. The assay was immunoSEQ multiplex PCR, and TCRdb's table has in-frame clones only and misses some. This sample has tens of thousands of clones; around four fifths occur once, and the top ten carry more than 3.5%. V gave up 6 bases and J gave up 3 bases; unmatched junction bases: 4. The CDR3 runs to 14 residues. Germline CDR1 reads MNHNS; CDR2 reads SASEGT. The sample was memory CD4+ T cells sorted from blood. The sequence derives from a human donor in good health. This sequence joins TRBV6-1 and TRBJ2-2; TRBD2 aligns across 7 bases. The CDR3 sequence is CASREAGDTGELFF. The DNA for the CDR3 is TGTGCCAGCAGAGAGGCGGGGGACACCGGGGAGCTGTTTTTT.